One and the same sample provided the 22 T cell receptor beta chains below, sequenced in a study of T cells in Graves' hyperthyroidism and ophthalmopathy. Using RNA transcripts as the source, TCR beta CDR3 regions were amplified. RT-PCR in the first round (using the HTBI primer set) targeted the TCR CDR3. TCRdb called the multiplex PCR reads again in MiXCR, with one record for every CDR3 protein. This table has roughly 720,000 distinct CDR3 sequences, 17% appearing once. Source material: blood. Every receptor here comes from a man in his fifties with Graves' hyperthyroidism.

This clonotype has at least ten counts. CDR3: CAISERDTSSGGYGYTF. DNA of the CDR3: TGTGCCATCAGTGAGAGGGACACGTCCTCCGGGGGCTATGGCTACACCTTC. The gene calls are TRBV10-3 and TRBJ1-2, with a tentative D call TRBD1 (6 bases). CDR3 length: 17 residues. CDR1 is ENHRY, CDR2 SYGVKD, per germline. V was pared by 2 bases and J by 4 bases, with 20 bases between.

In this sample, this clonotype turned up many times. The chain couples TRBV20-1 to TRBJ1-3; D perhaps matches TRBD1 (6 bases). CDR1 is DFQATT and CDR2 is SNEGSKA in the germline V gene (reference sequence). Trimming shortened V by 3 bases and J by 4 bases, and 13 bases separated the two germline ends. The length of the CDR3 is 14 residues. CDR3 sequence (DNA): TGCAGTGCTAGTCGAGGGGGTTCCGGAAACACCATATATTTT. Translated, it gives CSASRGGSGNTIYF.

The chain links TRBV7-2 to TRBJ2-7; D is undetermined. V lost 1 base and J 2 bases, leaving 12 bases between the germline ends. CDR1 is SGHTA and CDR2 is FQGNSA in the germline V gene. The CDR3 sequence is 15 residues long. The CDR3 spells CASSLGGQFTYEQYF. The CDR3 bases are TGTGCCAGCAGCTTAGGTGGGCAGTTCACCTACGAGCAGTACTTC.

This clonotype occurred a few times. V gene TRBV19 combines with J gene TRBJ2-2, with 7 bases that match TRBD2. This CDR3 contains 16 residues. Germline V lookup: CDR1 LNHDA, CDR2 SQIVND (reference sequence). The ends lost 5 bases at V and 5 bases at J; junction bases unmatched: 11. The CDR3 spells CASSPVRLARTGELFF. The CDR3, as DNA: TGTGCCAGTAGTCCTGTCAGACTAGCTCGAACCGGGGAGCTGTTTTTT.

This clonotype was observed at least ten times. The chain has TRBV20-1 and TRBJ2-3, with 14 bases matching TRBD2. Germline CDR1 is DFQATT and CDR2 is SNEGSKA (reference sequence). Trimming cost V 0 bases and J 6 bases; bases outside gene matches: 8. CDR3 size: 17 residues. This CDR3 reads CSARDPGLAGVGDTQYF. The CDR3 bases are TGCAGTGCTAGAGATCCGGGACTAGCGGGAGTCGGGGATACGCAGTATTTT.

This clonotype has at least ten counts. This chain joins TRBV6-1 and TRBJ1-4; D is perhaps TRBD1 (6 bases). The length of the CDR3 is 15 residues. V shed 0 bases and J shed 3 bases, with 8 bases lying between them. Germline CDR1 reads MNHNS; CDR2 reads SASEGT. The CDR3 reads CASSEADSPNEKLFF. The CDR3 bases are TGTGCCAGCAGTGAAGCGGACAGCCCTAATGAAAAACTGTTTTTT.

This clonotype was counted ten times or more. V is TRBV6-2 or TRBV6-3 and J is TRBJ1-1; D is possibly TRBD1 (6 bases). Germline lookup yields CDR1 MNHEY and CDR2 SVGEGT. The CDR3 has 13 amino acids. The V gene lost 2 bases and the J gene lost 5 bases, with 9 bases spanning the gap. The CDR3 nucleotides are TGTGCCAGCAGTTACCCCAGGGGTACTGAAGCTTTCTTT. This sequence encodes CASSYPRGTEAFF.

This clonotype was counted many times. The V gene is TRBV28, the J gene TRBJ1-5; 10 nucleotides line up with TRBD1. V shed 8 bases, J shed 4 bases, and the junction held 14 bases outside the gene matches. The CDR3 runs to 17 residues. The germline V gene encodes CDR1 MDHEN and CDR2 SYDVKM. The CDR3 DNA is TGTGCCAGCCACGGCGCCCTAGGACAGGGGGGGAATCAGCCCCAGCATTTT. This sequence encodes CASHGALGQGGNQPQHF. Together with reference TRBV28 and TRBJ1-5, the CDR3 gives the full variable domain: DVKVTQSSRYLVKRTGEKVFLECVQDMDHENMFWYRQDPGLGLRLIYFSYDVKMKEKGDIPEGYSVSREKKERFSLILESASTNQTSMYLCASHGALGQGGNQPQHFGDGTRLSIL.

The chain carries TRBV29-1 and TRBJ1-2, with D unclear. Between the trimmed V and J ends, which lost 5 bases and 7 bases, there was a span of 11 bases. The length of the CDR3 is 11 residues. Germline CDR1 SQVTM, CDR2 ANQGSEA. CDR3 DNA sequence: TGCAGCGTTCCCGGTTTGGCTGGCTACACCTTC. It codes for CSVPGLAGYTF.

This clonotype turned up a few times. The rearrangement links TRBV30 to TRBJ1-5; perhaps TRBD1 as D (6 bases). The germline gives CDR1 GTSNPN, CDR2 SVGIG (reference sequence). Trimming stripped 0 bases from V and 4 bases from J, with 10 bases between. The CDR3 has 14 residues. The CDR3, as DNA: TGTGCCTGGAGTGTACATACAGGGAATCAGCCCCAGCATTTT. Translation: CAWSVHTGNQPQHF.

The gene calls are TRBV29-1 and TRBJ2-7; 10 bases map to TRBD2. This CDR3 is built from 14 residues. Losses at the gene ends were 4 bases for V and 4 bases for J; bases not matched to a gene: 7. Germline values: CDR1 SQVTM, CDR2 ANQGSEA. Here the CDR3 reads CSVGASGSRYEQYF. In DNA, the CDR3 is TGCAGCGTTGGAGCTAGCGGGAGTAGGTACGAGCAGTACTTC.

As regards this clonotype: Here the CDR3 omits its conserved ending phenylalanine or tryptophan, so a read error is the likely source. The chain couples TRBV18 to TRBJ1-1; TRBD1 matches 8 bases. CDR3 length: 17 amino acids. J was trimmed by 0 bases and V by 4 bases; bases with no gene match: 10. Germline V CDR1 and CDR2: KGHSH, LQKENI. CDR3 coding DNA: TGTGCCAGCTCACGTGACAGGGGATTTGGAATGAACACTGAAGCTTTCTCT. Amino acids: CASSRDRGFGMNTEAFS.

This clonotype has at least ten counts. The chain employs TRBV3-1 and TRBJ2-3; possible D gene TRBD2, 5 bases. Germline lookup yields CDR1 LGHDT and CDR2 YNNKEL (reference sequence). The CDR3 spans 12 residues. V lost 8 bases and J lost 8, with 14 bases in between. Here the CDR3 reads CASLQREITQYF. The CDR3 DNA sequence: TGTGCCAGCCTACAACGGGAAATTACGCAGTATTTT.

As concerns this clonotype: A read error may explain this, as a much larger clone is one base away. V is TRBV18 and J is TRBJ1-6, with a possible D match to TRBD1 (5 bases). The CDR3 sequence is 15 residues long. Trimming left V 5 bases short and J 7 bases short, with 15 bases between. The germline CDR1 and CDR2 sequences are KGHSH and LQKENI. CDR3 sequence: CASSAEAGPNSPLHF. The CDR3 DNA follows: TGTGCCAGCTCAGCCGAAGCAGGGCCCAATTCACCCCTCCACTTT.

V is TRBV4-1 and J is TRBJ1-1, with D uncertain. Trimming removed 6 bases from V and 1 base from J, with 12 bases in between. Germline V gives CDR1 MGHRA, CDR2 YSYEKL. There are 14 residues in the CDR3. CDR3 loop: CASSPSKTNTEAFF. CDR3 DNA sequence: TGCGCCAGCAGTCCCAGTAAAACGAACACTGAAGCTTTCTTT.

This rearrangement joins TRBV6-1 to TRBJ2-3; the match to TRBD2 covers 9 bases. Per germline, CDR1 MNHNS and CDR2 SASEGT. J lost 5 bases, V lost 7 bases, and 10 bases had no gene match. The CDR3 is 15 amino acids. The CDR3 protein is CASNAAGGPLDTQYF. The CDR3 nucleotides read TGTGCCAGCAATGCGGCGGGAGGGCCGTTAGATACGCAGTATTTT.

This chain links TRBV12-3 or TRBV12-4 with TRBJ2-7; 13 positions agree with TRBD2. This CDR3 is 14 amino acids long. The junction had 3 bases not matched to a gene; V was cut back by 3 bases and J by 7 bases. The chain's CDR3 is CASSFAGLAGEQYF. The CDR3 DNA is TGTGCCAGCAGTTTTGCGGGACTAGCGGGAGAGCAGTACTTC.

The table lists this clonotype with a few counts. The chain has TRBV7-9 and TRBJ1-1; D is perhaps TRBD1 (5 bases). Trimming took 5 bases from V and 0 from J, leaving 13 bases between them. The V gene's germline CDR1 is SEHNR and CDR2 FQNEAQ (reference sequence). CDR3 size: 15 residues. CDR3 amino acids: CASSGDSGVNTEAFF. The CDR3 bases are TGTGCCAGCAGCGGGGACTCCGGAGTGAACACTGAAGCTTTCTTT.

Only a few counts were recorded for this clonotype. This CDR3 reads CASSSATPGYEQYF. CDR3 bases: TGTGCCAGCAGTTCCGCTACGCCGGGTTACGAGCAGTACTTC. The genes are TRBV27 and TRBJ2-7; D gene uncertain. This CDR3 is 14 amino acids long. Germline values: CDR1 MNHEY, CDR2 SMNVEV (reference sequence). The V end was cut by 4 bases, the J end by 4 bases, with 14 bases between.

This clonotype was recorded many times. J is TRBJ1-6 and V is TRBV11-2, with a tentative D call TRBD1 (5 bases). The CDR3 extends over 12 amino acids. V gave up 4 bases and J gave up 10 bases, with 8 bases separating them. CDR1 is SGHAT, CDR2 FQNNGV, per germline. Written as DNA, the CDR3 is TGTGCCAGCAGCTCAGGGATATCACCCCTCCACTTT. The encoded protein is CASSSGISPLHF. Complete variable domain (other parts from reference TRBV11-2 and TRBJ1-6): EAGVAQSPRYKIIEKRQSVAFWCNPISGHATLYWYQQILGQGPKLLIQFQNNGVVDDSQLPKDRFSAERLKGVDSTLKIQPAKLEDSAVYLCASSSGISPLHFGNGTRLTVT.

This rearrangement joins TRBV18 to TRBJ2-2; 11 bases are a match to TRBD2. Germline CDR1 is KGHSH and CDR2 is LQKENI. The CDR3 contains 16 residues. V lost 4 bases to trimming and J lost 6 bases; unmatched junction nucleotides: 7. CDR3 bases: TGTGCCAGCTCACGTGGACTAGCGGGCCAGTCCGGGGAGCTGTTTTTT. It translates to CASSRGLAGQSGELFF. The full variable domain, rest sourced from reference TRBV18 and TRBJ2-2, is NAGVMQNPRHLVRRRGQEARLRCSPMKGHSHVYWYRQLPEEGLKFMVYLQKENIIDESGMPKERFSAEFPKEGPSILRIQQVVRGDSAAYFCASSRGLAGQSGELFFGEGSRLTVL.

This clonotype was detected ten times or more. This chain uses TRBV5-1 with TRBJ2-1, with D perhaps matching TRBD1 (6 bases). This CDR3 contains 14 residues. V was clipped by 5 bases and J by 8 bases, with 17 bases between them. Germline CDR1 SGHRS, CDR2 YFSETQ. The CDR3 reads CASRGAIHTHEQFF. CDR3 DNA sequence: TGCGCCAGCAGGGGGGCAATCCACACCCATGAGCAGTTCTTC.